The source of this T cell receptor beta chain is a study of neurological immune-mediated disorders. Overall study context: Among the approximately 35 patients with multiple sclerosis, 31 were relapsing-remitting, while 3 were secondary progressive.

TCRdb reanalysed the 5' RACE reads using MiXCR and keeps one entry per CDR3 protein. The sample has 65,000 to 90,000 distinct CDR3 sequences, around 3% seen once. Findings of the study overall: Expanded clones shared no CDR3 amino acid sequences across subjects, suggesting private repertoires in all groups.

In germline, CDR1 is DFQATT, CDR2 SNEGSKA (reference sequence). CDR3 length: 13 residues. Trimming removed 5 bases from V and 4 bases from J, with 14 bases in between. This clonotype has ten or more counts. Its antigen is still unknown. This TCR came from a woman aged 45-59 years with multiple sclerosis. The sequenced sample was PBMCs. V and J are TRBV20-1 and TRBJ1-2; D remains unclear. The CDR3 coding sequence is TGCAGTGCTCCGACGGGAGGCTTCTATGGCTACACCTTC. Its translation is CSAPTGGFYGYTF.